This T cell receptor (beta chain) was observed in a study of shared clonotypes between healthy human individuals. This CDR3 comprises 13 residues. V was pared by 6 bases and J by 2 bases, with 11 bases between. Germline V gene lookup returns CDR1 MDHEN and CDR2 SYDVKM. 200 to 250 ng DNA, tens of thousands of T cell genomes, went into each sorted-subset replicate PCR. Sequencing used immunoSEQ multiplex PCR; TCRdb keeps in-frame clones, though not all of them. The sample lists roughly 1,600,000 clones; 98% were seen once. Sequencing was carried out using naive CD4+ T cells sorted from blood. Specified subset: CD45RA+ positively selected. The sequence derives from a man aged 25 to 40 in good health. This sequence joins TRBV28 and TRBJ2-7; possible D gene TRBD1, 6 bases. The DNA of the CDR3 is TGTGCCAGCAGGGGTAACAGGGCCTACGAGCAGTACTTC. As protein: CASRGNRAYEQYF.